This is a list of T cell receptor beta chains from one sample in a study of Ad26.COV2.S vaccination and SARS-CoV-2 variants. Assay used: immunoSEQ multiplex PCR; TCRdb lists only in-frame clones, some missing. This table holds approximately 300,000 clones, around 84% found once. Sequences were derived from peripheral blood, sampled in a trial of Ad26.COV2.S vaccine versus placebo. These receptors all come from a person between 18 and 60 years old who received the Ad26.COV2.S COVID-19 vaccine or a placebo. Both conserved end residues are part of each CDR3. The order of the fields is CDR3 DNA, CDR3 protein, J gene, D gene, V gene. D genes are given only for firm matches.

TGCGCCAGCAGCCAACGGACAGGGACTAACTATGGCTACACCTTC | CASSQRTGTNYGYTF | TRBJ1-2 | TRBD1 | TRBV4-3
TGTGCCAGCAGTCGTCATAGCGGGGGGGCCGCAGATACGCAGTATTTT | CASSRHSGGAADTQYF | TRBJ2-3 | TRBD2 | TRBV6-2/TRBV6-3
TGTGCCAGCAGGGGACTAGCGGGGTCCTCCTACGAGCAGTACTTC | CASRGLAGSSYEQYF | TRBJ2-7 | TRBD2 | TRBV27
TGTGCCACCAGCAGAGATGGAAAGGGGGGTGGGTTGGGCACAGATACGCAGTATTTT | CATSRDGKGGGLGTDTQYF | TRBJ2-3 | NA | TRBV15
TGTGCCTGGAGTGGGGTCCAGGGTGGGGAAAAACTGTTTTTT | CAWSGVQGGEKLFF | TRBJ1-4 | NA | TRBV30
TGTGCCAGCAGCTCCCCGGGCTGGGAGACCCAGTACTTC | CASSSPGWETQYF | TRBJ2-5 | NA | TRBV7-9
TGTGCCAGCAGCTTTACAGGGGGCGATCCTGGAGCTTTCTTT | CASSFTGGDPGAFF | TRBJ1-1 | TRBD1 | TRBV7-2
TGCGCCAGCAGTGAGGGCGGCTCTAAAGAGACCCAGTACTTC | CASSEGGSKETQYF | TRBJ2-5 | NA | TRBV10-1
TGTGCCAGCAGCTTGGGCTTTGGAGGCGTCCCTTACGAGCAGTACTTC | CASSLGFGGVPYEQYF | TRBJ2-7 | NA | TRBV11-2
TGTGCCAGCAGTTACTTCAGTTATAACACCGGGGAGCTGTTTTTT | CASSYFSYNTGELFF | TRBJ2-2 | NA | TRBV6-2/TRBV6-3